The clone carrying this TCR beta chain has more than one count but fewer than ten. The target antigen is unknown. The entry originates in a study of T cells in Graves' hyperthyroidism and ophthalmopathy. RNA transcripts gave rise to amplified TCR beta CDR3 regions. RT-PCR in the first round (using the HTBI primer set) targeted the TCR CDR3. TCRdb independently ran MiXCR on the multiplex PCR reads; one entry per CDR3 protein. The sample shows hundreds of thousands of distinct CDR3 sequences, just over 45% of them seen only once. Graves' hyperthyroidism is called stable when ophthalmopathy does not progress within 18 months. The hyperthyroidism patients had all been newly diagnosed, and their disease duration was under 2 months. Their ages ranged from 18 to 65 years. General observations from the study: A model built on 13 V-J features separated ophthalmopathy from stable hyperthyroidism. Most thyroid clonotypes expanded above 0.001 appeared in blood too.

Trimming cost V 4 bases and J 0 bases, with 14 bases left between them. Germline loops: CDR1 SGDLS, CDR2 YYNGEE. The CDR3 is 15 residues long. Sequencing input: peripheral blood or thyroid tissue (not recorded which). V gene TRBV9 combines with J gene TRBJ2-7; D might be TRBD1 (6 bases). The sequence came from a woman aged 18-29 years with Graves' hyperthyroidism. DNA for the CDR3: TGTGCCAGCAGCTTGCAACAGGGTGCCTCCTACGAGCAGTACTTC. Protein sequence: CASSLQQGASYEQYF. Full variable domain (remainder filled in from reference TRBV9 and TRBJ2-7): DSGVTQTPKHLITATGQRVTLRCSPRSGDLSVYWYQQSLDQGLQFLIQYYNGEERAKGNILERFSAQQFPDLHSELNLSSLELGDSALYFCASSLQQGASYEQYFGPGTRLTVT.